Sequencing of this TCR beta chain was carried out in a study of blood T cell repertoires in COVID-19. As for the study in general: Italy, Spain and the United States were the sources of the convalescent and acute COVID-19 samples. T cells, B-cell-depleted T cells, or PBMCs supplied cDNA or gDNA.

Clones were sequenced by immunoSEQ multiplex PCR, and TCRdb holds only the in-frame ones, with some missing. The table lists about 310,000 clones, 90% of them singletons. Per germline, CDR1 DFQATT and CDR2 SNEGSKA (reference sequence). The CDR3 runs 11 residues. Trimming removed 4 bases at V and 3 bases at J, with 7 bases between. Sequencing used peripheral blood. This TCR was recovered from a woman aged 40 to 50 with COVID-19, enrolled during active disease. This rearrangement joins TRBV20-1 to TRBJ2-7, with no clear D. The DNA of the CDR3 is TGCAGTGCTACAACTGACTACGAGCAGTACTTC. Encoded protein: CSATTDYEQYF.